This is a list of T cell receptor beta chains from one sample in a study of T cells after posttransplantation cyclophosphamide. The repertoire was sequenced with immunoSEQ multiplex PCR; TCRdb's copy has only in-frame clones and lacks some. The table lists 37,000 or so clones, with no singletons. The sequenced sample consisted of PBMCs. The origin of the receptors is a young man in good health and a related stem cell transplant donor. The CDR3 runs from the conserved cysteine through the conserved F or W. A D gene is named only where the DNA matches it firmly. Clone size, where shown, is once, few, many, or a class for clones that have expanded.

J gene: TRBJ2-6
CDR3 length: 19
V gene: TRBV9
D gene: -
clone size: many
CDR3 protein: CASGAPVRTTSSGANVLTF

J gene: TRBJ1-1
CDR3 length: 15
V gene: TRBV13
D gene: -
clone size: many
CDR3 protein: CASSVGSGRNTEAFF

J gene: TRBJ1-5
CDR3 length: 13
V gene: TRBV10-1
D gene: -
clone size: many
CDR3 protein: CASSDGPSQPQHF

J gene: TRBJ2-1
CDR3 length: 17
V gene: TRBV4-1
D gene: -
clone size: many
CDR3 protein: CASSQAPGEVSYNEQFF

J gene: TRBJ2-5
CDR3 length: 15
V gene: TRBV14
D gene: TRBD1
clone size: many
CDR3 protein: CASSPIPGQKETQYF

J gene: TRBJ2-5
CDR3 length: 15
V gene: TRBV28
D gene: TRBD2
clone size: many
CDR3 protein: CASSQGSAGGETQYF

J gene: TRBJ2-5
CDR3 length: 13
V gene: TRBV11-2
D gene: -
clone size: few
CDR3 protein: CASMRGVGETQYF

J gene: TRBJ2-3
CDR3 length: 15
V gene: TRBV7-9
D gene: TRBD2
clone size: many
CDR3 protein: CASSPRTSRTDTQYF

J gene: TRBJ1-1
CDR3 length: 17
V gene: TRBV12-5
D gene: -
clone size: -
CDR3 protein: CASGLVLTGTMNTEAFF

J gene: TRBJ2-2
CDR3 length: 16
V gene: TRBV7-9
D gene: TRBD1
clone size: many
CDR3 protein: CASSEPGQGYTGELFF